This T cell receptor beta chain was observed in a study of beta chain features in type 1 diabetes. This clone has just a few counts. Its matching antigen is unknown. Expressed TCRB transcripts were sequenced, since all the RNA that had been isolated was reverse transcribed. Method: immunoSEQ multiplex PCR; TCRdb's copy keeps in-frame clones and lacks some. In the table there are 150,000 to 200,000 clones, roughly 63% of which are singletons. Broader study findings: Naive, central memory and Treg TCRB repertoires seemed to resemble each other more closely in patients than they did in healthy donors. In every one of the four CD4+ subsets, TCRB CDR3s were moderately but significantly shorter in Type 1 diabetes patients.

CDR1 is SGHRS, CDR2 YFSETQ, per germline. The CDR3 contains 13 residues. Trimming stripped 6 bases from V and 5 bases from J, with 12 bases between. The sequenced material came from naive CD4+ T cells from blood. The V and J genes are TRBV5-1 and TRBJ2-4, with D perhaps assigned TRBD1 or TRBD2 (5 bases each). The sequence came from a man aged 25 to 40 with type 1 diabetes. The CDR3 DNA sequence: TGCGCCAGCAAACGGGACGGCGAAAACATTCAGTACTTC. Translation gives CASKRDGENIQYF.